The 2 T cell receptor beta chains listed next were all sequenced from one sample in a study of blood T cell repertoires in COVID-19. Libraries were prepared by immunoSEQ multiplex PCR; TCRdb keeps only in-frame clonotypes and omits some of them. The sample consists of roughly 50,000 clones, around nine tenths of them appearing once. Sequenced sample: peripheral blood. The receptors stem from a woman in her forties with active COVID-19.

This clone was detected once. The junction does not match germline at one end; this may be a read error. The chain is built from TRBV10-3 and TRBJ2-7, with D perhaps TRBD1 (5 bases). The CDR3 has 13 residues. Germline V gives CDR1 ENHRY, CDR2 SYGVKD. The CDR3 DNA reads TGTGCCATCAGTGACCCCCTCGACAGTTTCCACAACTTC. Residues: CAISDPLDSFHNF.

The chain employs TRBV6-1 and TRBJ2-5; 10 bases map to TRBD2. CDR1 is MNHNS, CDR2 SASEGT, per germline. V lost 1 base to trimming and J lost 5 bases; unmatched junction nucleotides: 4. The CDR3 extends over 15 amino acids. The CDR3 sequence is CASSEGASGGETQYF. CDR3 sequence (DNA): TGTGCCAGCAGTGAAGGGGCTAGCGGGGGTGAGACCCAGTACTTC.